This T cell receptor (beta chain) was recovered during a study of blood T cell repertoires in COVID-19. Study summary: Sites across the United States, Italy and Spain contributed samples from acute and convalescent COVID-19. Sources were T cells, B-cell-depleted T cells, or PBMCs; the material itself was cDNA or gDNA.

CDR1 is MNHEY and CDR2 is SMNVEV in the germline V gene (reference sequence). This CDR3 region has 16 residues. With 6 bases clipped from V and 3 bases from J, the junction kept 12 bases outside the gene matches. In the authors' workflow: The assay estimated nucleated cells by amplifying reference gene primers. Sequencing was performed with immunoSEQ multiplex PCR; in TCRdb, only in-frame clones are kept and a portion is missing. V and J calls and clone size are copied from that table; D and trimming were computed from the DNA. The sample contains around 400,000 clones, around 92% of which appear only once.

Material: peripheral blood. The sequence derives from a man aged 35-49 years with acute or convalescent COVID-19. V is TRBV27 and J is TRBJ2-7, with 9 bases fitting TRBD1. The CDR3, as DNA: TGTGCCAGCAGAAGTTCGTTTTTGACAGGGGGCTACGAGCAGTACTTC. Translating gives CASRSSFLTGGYEQYF.